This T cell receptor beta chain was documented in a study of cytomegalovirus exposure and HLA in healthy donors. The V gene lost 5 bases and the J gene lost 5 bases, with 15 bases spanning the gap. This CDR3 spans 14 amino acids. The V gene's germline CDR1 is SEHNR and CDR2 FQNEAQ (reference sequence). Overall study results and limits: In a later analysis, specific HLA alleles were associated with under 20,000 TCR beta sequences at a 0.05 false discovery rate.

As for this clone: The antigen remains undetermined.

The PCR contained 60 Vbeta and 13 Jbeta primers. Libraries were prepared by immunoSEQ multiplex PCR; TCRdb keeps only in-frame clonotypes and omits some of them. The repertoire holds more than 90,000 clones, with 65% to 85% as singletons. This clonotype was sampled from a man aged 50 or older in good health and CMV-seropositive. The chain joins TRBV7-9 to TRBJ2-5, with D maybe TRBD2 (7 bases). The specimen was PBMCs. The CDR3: CASSPRGGGETQYF. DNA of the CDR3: TGTGCCAGCAGCCCCCGGGGAGGGGGGGAGACCCAGTACTTC.